The 18 T cell receptor beta chains reported below all come from one sample, sequenced in a study of T cells in localized non-small cell lung cancer. Data came from immunoSEQ multiplex PCR; TCRdb stores just in-frame clones and leaves some out. The top ten clones hold 1% to 1.5% of a sample with over 65,000 clones, about four fifths of them seen once. The specimen was peripheral blood, collected before any cancer treatment. All receptors derive from a female donor older than 55 with stage I lung adenocarcinoma.

The chain has TRBV15 and TRBJ2-6, with 8 bases matching TRBD1. CDR1 and CDR2 from the germline V gene are LNHNV and YYDKDF (reference sequence). The CDR3 covers 20 residues. J lost 3 bases, V lost 3 bases, and 16 bases had no gene match. The CDR3 protein is CATSRGLGQGGLGGANVLTF. For the CDR3, the DNA is TGTGCCACCAGCAGGGGACTCGGACAGGGTGGACTCGGTGGGGCCAACGTCCTGACTTTC.

In this sample, this clone turned up once. V and J are TRBV6-5 and TRBJ2-7; possible D gene TRBD1, 6 bases. Trimming removed 6 bases from V and 5 bases from J, with 14 bases in between. The CDR3 extends over 13 amino acids. Germline V gene sequence: CDR1 MNHEY, CDR2 SVGAGI. The CDR3 sequence: CASRNPGAHEQYF. CDR3 nucleotides: TGTGCCAGCAGGAACCCAGGGGCCCACGAGCAGTACTTC.

A word on this clone: A junction boundary mismatches the germline segment, possibly from a read error. This rearrangement joins TRBV7-7 to TRBJ2-1, with TRBD2 matching over 10 bases. The CDR3 covers 16 residues. Per germline, CDR1 SSHAT and CDR2 FNYEAQ (reference sequence). Written as DNA, the CDR3 is TGTGCTAGCAGCTTAGATAGCGGGGGGATGTACAATGAGCAGTTCTTC. Protein sequence: CASSLDSGGMYNEQFF. The whole variable domain, filled in from reference TRBV7-7 and TRBJ2-1, reads GAGVSQSPRYKVTKRGQDVTLRCDPISSHATLYWYQQALGQGPEFLTYFNYEAQPDKSGLPSDRFSAERPEGSISTLTIQRTEQRDSAMYRCASSLDSGGMYNEQFFGPGTRLTVL.

The CDR3 nucleotides are TGCGCCAGCAGCCAAGACAGGGATGGCTACACCTTC. The encoded protein is CASSQDRDGYTF. The J gene is TRBJ1-2, the V gene TRBV5-1; 7 nucleotides line up with TRBD1. The V gene's germline CDR1 is SGHRS and CDR2 YFSETQ. The length of the CDR3 is 12 residues. Trimming at V came to 4 bases and at J to 6 bases, leaving 3 bases not matched to a gene.

The rearrangement joins TRBV19 to TRBJ1-6, with TRBD1 as a possible D gene (6 bases). The CDR3 covers 15 residues. The V gene lost 4 bases and the J gene lost 6 bases, with 13 bases spanning the gap. Germline assignment: CDR1 LNHDA and CDR2 SQIVND (reference sequence). The CDR3 DNA sequence: TGTGCCAGTAGTAGACGGACAGCGGCTAATTCACCCCTCCACTTT. Encoded protein: CASSRRTAANSPLHF.

This clone was recorded once. V is TRBV29-1 and J is TRBJ2-6, with D perhaps matching TRBD1 (5 bases). This CDR3 comprises 15 residues. Per germline, CDR1 SQVTM and CDR2 ANQGSEA. V lost 5 bases and J lost 0, with 11 bases in between. CDR3 region: CSVSATGSGANVLTF. CDR3 DNA: TGCAGCGTTTCCGCTACAGGCTCTGGGGCCAACGTCCTGACTTTC. Looking up the rest from reference TRBV29-1 and TRBJ2-6 gives the full variable domain: SAVISQKPSRDICQRGTSLTIQCQVDSQVTMMFWYRQQPGQSLTLIATANQGSEATYESGFVIDKFPISRPNLTFSTLTVSNMSPEDSSIYLCSVSATGSGANVLTFGAGSRLTVL.

The gene calls are TRBV19 and TRBJ2-1; D gene uncertain. V lost 0 bases and J lost 1, with 7 bases in between. The CDR3 consists of 15 residues. Germline V gene sequence: CDR1 LNHDA, CDR2 SQIVND (reference sequence). For the CDR3, the DNA is TGTGCCAGTAGTATAGAGGCACTTTCCTACAATGAGCAGTTCTTC. This translates into CASSIEALSYNEQFF.

This sequence joins TRBV9 and TRBJ2-1, with TRBD2 identical over 8 bases. V dropped 6 bases and J dropped 0; count of bases not matched to a gene: 5. The CDR3 length is 15 residues. Germline CDR1 is SGDLS and CDR2 is YYNGEE. Here the CDR3 reads CASTATSDSYNEQFF. CDR3 in DNA: TGTGCCAGCACCGCGACTAGCGACTCCTACAATGAGCAGTTCTTC.

This chain joins TRBV7-3 and TRBJ2-3; D is unclear. The V end was cut by 6 bases, the J end by 3 bases, with 13 bases between. The CDR3 consists of 14 residues. Germline V CDR1 and CDR2: SGHTA, FQGTGA. CDR3 sequence: CASRSAAATDTQYF. The CDR3 DNA is TGTGCCAGCAGGTCTGCAGCTGCTACAGATACGCAGTATTTT.

J is TRBJ2-7 and V is TRBV5-1; D possibly corresponds to TRBD2 (5 bases). CDR3 length: 15 amino acids. CDR1 and CDR2 from the germline V gene are SGHRS and YFSETQ. V lost 4 bases and J 4 bases, leaving 18 bases between the germline ends. The chain's CDR3 is CASSLGGGVPYEQYF. As DNA, the CDR3 is TGCGCCAGCAGCCTTGGAGGTGGGGTTCCGTACGAGCAGTACTTC.

The chain employs TRBV14 and TRBJ1-2, with a tentative D call TRBD1 (5 bases). This CDR3 has 13 residues. V was shortened by 5 bases and J by 8 bases, with 15 bases between the two germline ends. Germline assignment: CDR1 SGHDN and CDR2 FVKESK. Here the CDR3 DNA reads TGTGCCAGCAGCAAGCCGGCGGGGGTCGGCTACACCTTC. This translates into CASSKPAGVGYTF.

The chain uses TRBV11-2 and TRBJ2-2; TRBD2 matches at 8 bases. This CDR3 has 19 amino acids. J was trimmed by 4 bases and V by 2 bases; bases with no gene match: 15. Per the germline V gene, CDR1 is SGHAT and CDR2 is FQNNGV. CDR3: CASSLPPRDGRVGTGELFF. The CDR3 coding sequence is TGTGCCAGCAGCTTACCTCCCCGAGACGGGAGGGTGGGCACCGGGGAGCTGTTTTTT.

This clone has just a few counts. The chain links TRBV28 to TRBJ1-2, with D hard to call. This CDR3 is 11 amino acids long. Germline CDR1 MDHEN, CDR2 SYDVKM. Trimming removed 10 bases from V and 1 base from J, with 7 bases in between. Here the CDR3 DNA reads TGTGCCATCAAGAATAACTATGGCTACACCTTC. Its protein product is CAIKNNYGYTF.

The CDR3 nucleotides read TGTGCCAGCAGTCCCCCTGGTAGCTCCTATAATTCACCCCTCCACTTT. This gives the protein CASSPPGSSYNSPLHF. This chain joins TRBV28 and TRBJ1-6, with D hard to call. The CDR3 covers 16 residues. Per germline, CDR1 MDHEN and CDR2 SYDVKM. Trimming took 5 bases from V and 0 from J, leaving 11 bases between them.

The chain couples TRBV6-1 to TRBJ1-1; perhaps TRBD1 as D (5 bases). The germline V gene has CDR1 MNHNS and CDR2 SASEGT. CDR3 size: 13 residues. Trimming left V 8 bases short and J 0 bases short, with 10 bases between. The CDR3 region is CASHEGLNTEAFF. The DNA of the CDR3 is TGTGCCAGCCATGAGGGGTTGAACACTGAAGCTTTCTTT.

This clone showed up just a few times. The chain joins TRBV19 to TRBJ1-1, with a weak D call TRBD1 (6 bases). The CDR3 spans 14 residues. Germline CDR1 LNHDA, CDR2 SQIVND (reference sequence). The V end was cut by 7 bases, the J end by 5 bases, with 17 bases between. The CDR3, as DNA: TGTGCCAGTACTCGGGGGGGGCAGGGTACTGAAGCTTTCTTT. Residues: CASTRGGQGTEAFF.

The chain employs TRBV6-6 and TRBJ2-7; TRBD1 matches 9 bases. V lost 6 bases, J lost 6 bases, and 6 bases stayed unmatched. This CDR3 region has 13 residues. CDR1 and CDR2 (germline): MNHNY, SVGAGI (reference sequence). For the CDR3, the DNA is TGTGCCAGCAGACCTACAGGGGGCGGCGAGCAGTACTTC. Amino acid sequence: CASRPTGGGEQYF.

Worth noting for this clone: Other nucleotide sequences in the sample specify the same CDR3. The chain uses TRBV29-1 and TRBJ2-7; 7 bases fit TRBD2. Germline CDR1 is SQVTM and CDR2 is ANQGSEA. Trimming cost V 6 bases and J 4 bases; bases outside gene matches: 9. The CDR3 is 13 amino acids. CDR3 nucleotide sequence: TGCAGCGTGGGGGGGACCGGGGTGTACGAGCAGTACTTC. The encoded protein is CSVGGTGVYEQYF.